This T cell receptor (beta chain) emerged from a study of tissue T cells after allogeneic stem cell transplantation (dated 2022 in TCRdb). Looking at the study overall: The study profiled TCR beta repertoires in many tissues obtained from research autopsies of patients with and without GVHD, and also in mouse models of GVHD. On the human side, the study was prospective and observational, with no blinding or randomization.

The library was generated by the immunoSEQ multiplex PCR assay. TCRbeta CDR3 sequencing was performed at survey depth by Adaptive Biotechnologies, and CDR3 sequences, V/J genes, productive frequency and template counts were reported. TCR beta CDR3 regions were amplified from genomic DNA instead of RNA. The paper's data handling went like this. Pairwise repertoire overlap between tissues was quantified with Jensen-Shannon divergence, where 1 means complete divergence and 0 identical. Tissues were clustered by single-linkage agglomerative hierarchical clustering of pairwise JSD values, and the clustering results were displayed as dendrograms. All patient samples were analyzed with GLIPH2 using simulation_depth 1000, kmer_min_depth 3 and cdr3_length_cutoff 8, and only groups containing more than two unique CDR3s were kept. A standardized tissue-overlap score was generated by extrapolating Jaccard GLIPH-group overlap across patients to a standard repertoire size of 1000 clones. Linear mixed-effect models, with tissue included as a fixed effect and individual included as a random effect, were used to assess associations of diversity with clinical or experimental variables. TCRdb holds this immuneACCESS table with in-frame rearrangements only. Some clones are missing; in checked studies, unresolved V genes explain under half, and the rest has no known cause. That table supplies the V and J calls and clone size; D and trimming were determined from the DNA. The sample table shows several hundred clones, and approximately 51% are seen once. Jointly, the top ten make up around a sixth of the sample.

The trim is 1 base for V and 2 bases for J, with a gap of 13 bases between the germline ends. Including cysteine and phenylalanine, the CDR3 has 16 amino acids. Only the CDR3 bases that were read are kept: 45 of them, in frame from base 1. CDR1 and CDR2 (KGHPV, FQNQEV) derive from the germline V gene (reference sequence). Points on this clone: What antigen it recognizes has not been identified. Because this receptor comes from a mouse, its gene names and germline sequences follow the mouse reference. Sequencing ends 1 residue short of the CDR3 end; the germline J gene provides the rest.

The time point tag for this specimen amounts to: mouse harvest day 14 after allogeneic transplant. Each mouse graft consisted of 10^7 T-cell-depleted bone marrow cells plus 10^6 splenic CD5+ T cells and was given by tail vein injection. GVHD in mice was modeled with a major MHC-mismatch B6 (H2b) into BALB/c (H2d) model, and tissues were profiled at day 7 or 14. On day 7 or 14 post-transplant, mouse tissues and retro-orbital blood were harvested with separate sterile tools for each animal, and livers were flushed beforehand. Here is what the overall study found, with its caveats: In both patients and mice, T cells from blood and spleen picked up only a limited part of the TCR repertoire that was detected in tissues. The patient cohort was small and varied clinically, and sampling depth was recognized as a limitation. The study did not establish which tissue TCRs were alloreactive or antigen-specific, and some clones may have been host cells that persisted. Only a few T cell clones appeared in more than one patient, yet motif-based clustering showed tissue-specific repertoire signatures that were shared between patients. Within patients, how anatomically similar tissues were was a major factor shaping TCR repertoire composition, regardless of disease or transplant status.

The sample taken for sequencing was blood. The sequence was obtained from a female BALB/c mouse given C57BL/6 T cells with graft-versus-host disease after an allogeneic hematopoietic cell transplant. The rearrangement combines TRBV26 with TRBJ2-3; TRBD1 might be the D gene, on 7 matching bases. CDR3 loop: CASSLFQGGAAETLYF. Incomplete CDR3 DNA: TGTGCCAGCAGTCTGTTTCAGGGGGGAGCTGCAGAAACGCTGTAT.